The 10 T cell receptor beta chains below come from one sample, sequenced in a study of control samples from healthy donors and cancer patients. Clones were read by immunoSEQ multiplex PCR, and TCRdb kept only the in-frame ones, dropping some. Of fewer than 200,000 clones listed, almost 90% were seen once; the top ten hold 1.4%. Sequencing was carried out using blood. The receptors were sampled from a woman aged 50 to 65 in good health.

This clone was detected only once. The chain is built from TRBV9 and TRBJ1-2, with 11 nucleotides matching TRBD1. Germline V gene sequence: CDR1 SGDLS, CDR2 YYNGEE. With 0 bases clipped from V and 3 bases from J, the junction kept 4 bases outside the gene matches. This CDR3 region has 16 residues. CDR3 protein: CASSVAGDRGDYGYTF. The CDR3, as DNA: TGTGCCAGCAGCGTAGCCGGGGACAGGGGGGACTATGGCTACACCTTC.

J is TRBJ2-3 and V is TRBV4-1, with a weak D call TRBD1 (5 bases). The germline gives CDR1 MGHRA, CDR2 YSYEKL. The germline V and J ends were trimmed by 4 bases and 8 bases, with 22 bases remaining between them. The CDR3 is 16 residues long. CDR3 DNA sequence: TGCGCCAGCAGCCCCTTGACTCTCAAAGGGGCTACTACGCAGTATTTT. Translating it yields CASSPLTLKGATTQYF.

This chain links TRBV12-3 or TRBV12-4 with TRBJ2-5, with no clear D. This CDR3 has 13 residues. The V and J ends lost 11 bases and 0 bases respectively, with 13 bases between them. CDR3: CASLKGYQETQYF. CDR3 in DNA: TGTGCCTCCCTAAAAGGGTACCAAGAGACCCAGTACTTC.

This clone was seen a handful of times. The gene calls are TRBV9 and TRBJ2-1, with TRBD2 as a possible D gene (6 bases). Germline CDR1 is SGDLS and CDR2 is YYNGEE. Trimming took off 0 bases at V and 2 bases at J, with 15 bases between the two ends. This CDR3 is 17 amino acids long. CDR3: CASSVDGRGGAYNEQFF. CDR3 bases: TGTGCCAGCAGCGTAGACGGGAGAGGCGGGGCCTACAATGAGCAGTTCTTC.

This chain connects TRBV2 to TRBJ1-4; D is perhaps TRBD1 (5 bases). The CDR3 consists of 14 residues. The germline V gene has CDR1 SNHLY and CDR2 FYNNEI. V lost 4 bases and J 8 bases, leaving 14 bases between the germline ends. The CDR3 nucleotides are TGTGCCAGCAGTGGCCTGGGCGCAGGGGAAAAACTGTTTTTT. This gives the protein CASSGLGAGEKLFF.

This clone was observed a single time. The chain is built from TRBV27 and TRBJ1-1; D gene unclear. This CDR3 is 14 amino acids long. The germline V gene encodes CDR1 MNHEY and CDR2 SMNVEV (reference sequence). Deletions cut 7 bases from V and 1 base from J, with 13 bases between. Here the CDR3 DNA reads TGTGCCAGCACCTCAACGGCCTCGAACACTGAAGCTTTCTTT. Its translation: CASTSTASNTEAFF.

This sequence joins TRBV2 and TRBJ2-3; 7 bases align to TRBD1. The CDR3 loop spans 15 amino acids. V shed 6 bases, J shed 6 bases, and the junction held 12 bases outside the gene matches. Germline loops: CDR1 SNHLY, CDR2 FYNNEI. CDR3 residues: CASRNPTGLSDTQYF. CDR3 in DNA: TGTGCCAGCAGGAACCCGACAGGGTTGAGTGATACGCAGTATTTT.

J is TRBJ1-2 and V is TRBV6-5, with D maybe TRBD1 (5 bases). The CDR3 is made up of 12 amino acids. The ends were cut back, 4 bases at V and 4 bases at J, with 7 bases in the middle. The germline V gene has CDR1 MNHEY and CDR2 SVGAGI. CDR3 nucleotide sequence: TGTGCCAGCAGTTGGGACGGCTATGGCTACACCTTC. Translation: CASSWDGYGYTF.

This sequence joins TRBV27 and TRBJ2-7; TRBD2 might be the D (5 bases). Germline V gene sequence: CDR1 MNHEY, CDR2 SMNVEV (reference sequence). The CDR3 loop spans 15 amino acids. Trimming removed 5 bases at V and 2 bases at J, with 16 bases between. The CDR3 here is CASSRRSIEAYEQYF. The CDR3 coding sequence is TGTGCCAGCAGTAGGAGGTCTATTGAAGCCTACGAGCAGTACTTC.

The V gene is TRBV12-3 or TRBV12-4, the J gene TRBJ1-1; no firm D call. Trimming pared 8 bases from V and 1 base from J, leaving 8 bases between. The CDR3 has 12 amino acids. CDR3 bases: TGTGCCAGCGGAAGTCGGAACACTGAAGCTTTCTTT. This codes for CASGSRNTEAFF.